These 14 T cell receptor beta chains share one sample of origin, sequenced in a study of blood T cell repertoires in COVID-19. Method: immunoSEQ multiplex PCR; TCRdb's copy keeps in-frame clones and lacks some. The repertoire has about 24,000 clones, about nine tenths of them found once; the top ten carry around 28%. The sample comprised peripheral blood. All receptors come from a woman aged 65 to 85 with active COVID-19.

Sample share makes this clone large. This chain connects TRBV14 to TRBJ2-7; TRBD1 is a possible D gene (5 bases). The CDR3 has 14 residues. Germline-derived CDR1 and CDR2 are SGHDN and FVKESK. V was cut by 1 base and J by 4 bases, with 11 bases left in between. CDR3 amino acids: CASSQGHRWYEQYF. CDR3 in DNA: TGTGCCAGCAGCCAAGGGCACAGGTGGTACGAGCAGTACTTC.

This rearrangement joins TRBV27 to TRBJ1-2, with 7 bases identical to TRBD1. Trimming took 5 bases from V and 2 from J; bases not matched to a gene: 17. Germline lookup yields CDR1 MNHEY and CDR2 SMNVEV (reference sequence). This CDR3 contains 18 residues. This CDR3 reads CASSPRTGGSYLNYGYTF. The CDR3, as DNA: TGTGCCAGCAGTCCCAGGACAGGAGGCTCGTATCTAAACTATGGCTACACCTTC.

The chain carries TRBV5-1 and TRBJ1-3, with TRBD1 identical over 7 bases. With V trimmed by 0 bases and J by 0 bases, 6 bases remained unmatched. The CDR3 loop spans 17 amino acids. The germline CDR1 and CDR2 sequences are SGHRS and YFSETQ. The CDR3 nucleotides read TGCGCCAGCAGCTTGGCCCCAGGGACAGTCTCTGGAAACACCATATATTTT. This gives the protein CASSLAPGTVSGNTIYF.

This rearrangement joins TRBV3-1 (or the pseudogene TRBV3-2) to TRBJ2-1; TRBD2 matches 8 bases. CDR3 length: 14 residues. The germline V gene encodes CDR1 LGHDT and CDR2 YNNKEL (reference sequence). With 1 base clipped from V and 10 bases from J, the junction kept 6 bases outside the gene matches. The CDR3 DNA is TGTGCCAGCAGCCAAGCGGGGGGGCGCTGGGAGCAGTTCTTC. Its translation: CASSQAGGRWEQFF.

This clone was found once. The chain has TRBV4-1 and TRBJ2-3; D is undetermined. Germline-derived CDR1 and CDR2 are MGHRA and YSYEKL. V lost 0 bases to trimming and J lost 0 bases, with 10 bases between them. The CDR3 totals 16 residues. In nucleotides, the CDR3 is TGCGCCAGCAGCCAAGAACGTGGCTCCAGCACAGATACGCAGTATTTT. It yields the protein CASSQERGSSTDTQYF.

This clone was picked up one time. This rearrangement joins TRBV7-2 to TRBJ1-4, with 8 bases that match TRBD1. CDR3 length equals 15 residues. Germline loops: CDR1 SGHTA, CDR2 FQGNSA. Trimming took 5 bases from V and 10 from J; bases not matched to a gene: 12. Here the CDR3 DNA reads TGTGCCAGCAGCCCCCGGACAGGGTGGACGGGAAAACTGTTTTTT. It yields the protein CASSPRTGWTGKLFF.

The rearrangement links TRBV3-1 (or the pseudogene TRBV3-2) to TRBJ2-7; a possible D gene is TRBD1 (6 bases). This CDR3 is built from 12 residues. The V and J ends lost 3 bases and 6 bases respectively, with 9 bases between them. Germline V lookup: CDR1 LGHDT, CDR2 YNNKEL (reference sequence). This CDR3 is CASSQGQPEQYF. The CDR3 region has the DNA TGTGCCAGCAGCCAGGGACAACCCGAGCAGTACTTC.

The chain links TRBV15 to TRBJ1-2; unclear D gene. V was pared by 4 bases and J by 0 bases, with 12 bases between. This CDR3 is built from 15 residues. CDR1 is LNHNV, CDR2 YYDKDF, per germline (reference sequence). This CDR3 is CATSTSAAPNYGYTF. The CDR3 DNA sequence: TGTGCCACCAGCACCTCCGCGGCCCCTAACTATGGCTACACCTTC.

This clone has only one observation. The chain joins TRBV5-4 to TRBJ1-2, with D perhaps matching TRBD1 (5 bases). The CDR3 is 15 residues long. The V end lost 3 bases, the J end lost 5 bases, and 17 bases lay between the germline ends. Germline V lookup: CDR1 SGHNT, CDR2 YYREEE (reference sequence). CDR3 nucleotide sequence: TGTGCCAGCAGCTCGGGGGTGAGTGACCTATATGGCTACACCTTC. It specifies CASSSGVSDLYGYTF.

This clone was found once. The gene calls are TRBV3-1 (or the pseudogene TRBV3-2) and TRBJ1-2; D unresolved. V was shortened by 4 bases and J by 7 bases, with 16 bases between the two germline ends. The CDR3 runs 14 residues. Germline values: CDR1 LGHDT, CDR2 YNNKEL (reference sequence). The CDR3 spells CASSLSGRRGGYTF. The DNA for the CDR3 is TGTGCCAGCAGCCTAAGTGGGAGAAGAGGTGGCTACACCTTC.

V is TRBV28 and J is TRBJ1-2; D perhaps matches TRBD1 (5 bases). The CDR3 extends over 15 amino acids. Germline V gene sequence: CDR1 MDHEN, CDR2 SYDVKM. CDR3 in DNA: TGTGCTGTTTGGGGGGTACCGGGGATGAACTATGGCTACACCTTC. Its translation is CAVWGVPGMNYGYTF.

The J gene is TRBJ2-7, the V gene TRBV18; a possible D gene is TRBD1 (5 bases). Trimming took off 2 bases at V and 4 bases at J, with 15 bases between the two ends. This CDR3 spans 15 amino acids. Per germline, CDR1 KGHSH and CDR2 LQKENI. DNA of the CDR3: TGTGCCAGCTCACCAGAAGGGGCAGGGAAATACGAGCAGTACTTC. Residues: CASSPEGAGKYEQYF.

The CDR3 bases are TGTGCCATCAGTGAGTCTTTACCTCCCGGCTATGGCTACACCTTC. Residues: CAISESLPPGYGYTF. The chain couples TRBV10-3 to TRBJ1-2; no clear D. The V gene lost 0 bases and the J gene lost 4 bases, with 12 bases spanning the gap. The CDR3 has 15 amino acids. Germline V lookup: CDR1 ENHRY, CDR2 SYGVKD.

The chain joins TRBV6-4 to TRBJ2-3, with 8 bases aligning to TRBD2. Trimming removed 8 bases from V and 1 base from J; junction bases left unmatched: 8. Germline V gene data show CDR1 as MRHNA and CDR2 as SNTAGT. CDR3 length: 15 amino acids. The CDR3 spells CASAKTSEGTDTQYF. The CDR3 nucleotides are TGTGCCAGCGCAAAGACTAGCGAGGGCACAGATACGCAGTATTTT.